One and the same sample provided the 16 T cell receptor beta chains below, sequenced in a study of T-cell memory formation after mild COVID-19. TCRdb fed the 5' RACE reads into MiXCR, producing one record per CDR3 protein. Here the sample spans approximately 390,000 distinct CDR3 sequences, about 15% being singletons. The sequencing input was PBMCs or a T cell subset sorted from them (not recorded which). The receptors shown here come from a young man who had mild COVID-19 (a few samples of this study predate the infection). Cell type and time point are not known.

The chain employs TRBV7-9 and TRBJ2-1; weak D call: TRBD2 (5 bases). Trimming left V 5 bases short and J 1 base short, with 6 bases between. Germline V gives CDR1 SEHNR, CDR2 FQNEAQ (reference sequence). The CDR3 totals 13 residues. The CDR3 coding sequence is TGTGCCAGCAGCACTAGATCCTACAATGAGCAGTTCTTC. Protein product: CASSTRSYNEQFF.

The V gene is TRBV5-1, the J gene TRBJ2-2; D may be TRBD1 or TRBD2 (5 bases each). CDR1 SGHRS and CDR2 YFSETQ come from the germline V gene. Trimming stripped 2 bases from V and 2 bases from J, with 10 bases between. There are 15 residues in the CDR3. The CDR3 sequence is CASSLSGTNTGELFF. The CDR3 DNA reads TGCGCCAGCAGCTTATCCGGGACCAACACCGGGGAGCTGTTTTTT.

This clonotype showed up just a few times. The rearrangement links TRBV5-5 to TRBJ2-7; no definite D call. Germline-derived CDR1 and CDR2 are SGHKS and YYEKEE (reference sequence). The CDR3 length is 12 residues. V was cut by 0 bases and J by 5 bases, with 6 bases left in between. This chain's CDR3 is CASSLEWDEQYF. DNA for the CDR3: TGTGCCAGCAGCTTGGAATGGGACGAGCAGTACTTC.

The rearrangement links TRBV4-1 to TRBJ2-1, with TRBD2 matching 13 bases. V was pared by 8 bases and J by 10 bases, with 11 bases of the junction left unmatched. There are 15 residues in the CDR3. The V gene's germline CDR1 is MGHRA and CDR2 YSYEKL. The CDR3 DNA follows: TGCGCCAGCCGACAAACTAGCGGGGGGGCCGAGGAGCAGTTCTTC. Protein sequence: CASRQTSGGAEEQFF.

This clonotype was found a few times. This chain uses TRBV5-4 with TRBJ2-7, with D uncertain. This CDR3 comprises 13 residues. Germline V gene lookup returns CDR1 SGHNT and CDR2 YYREEE (reference sequence). V was shortened by 2 bases and J by 2 bases, with 8 bases between the two germline ends. This chain's CDR3 is CASSFERTYEQYF. The CDR3 region has the DNA TGTGCCAGCAGCTTTGAAAGAACCTACGAGCAGTACTTC.

This clonotype was observed a few times. This sequence joins TRBV7-9 and TRBJ1-2; D unclear. V lost 4 bases to trimming and J lost 4 bases, with 7 bases between them. CDR1 SEHNR and CDR2 FQNEAQ come from the germline V gene (reference sequence). The CDR3 is made up of 12 amino acids. The chain's CDR3 is CASSSDFYGYTF. The CDR3 DNA reads as TGTGCCAGCAGCTCGGACTTCTATGGCTACACCTTC.

This clonotype came up a few times. V gene TRBV15 combines with J gene TRBJ2-5, with 8 bases lining up with TRBD2. Germline loops: CDR1 LNHNV, CDR2 YYDKDF (reference sequence). The V segment lost 3 bases and the J segment 2 bases; nucleotides outside the gene matches: 5. The CDR3 is 15 amino acids. The CDR3 spells CATSRGAGGQETQYF. For the CDR3, the DNA is TGTGCCACCAGCAGGGGTGCGGGGGGACAAGAGACCCAGTACTTC.

This clonotype was observed a few times. The J gene is TRBJ2-7, the V gene TRBV28; D possibly corresponds to TRBD1 (6 bases). V was cut by 5 bases and J by 2 bases, with 7 bases left in between. Germline V gene sequence: CDR1 MDHEN, CDR2 SYDVKM. The CDR3 is made up of 12 amino acids. The CDR3 DNA sequence: TGTGCCAGCAGTGGGGGCCCCTACGAGCAGTACTTC. Protein: CASSGGPYEQYF.

The J gene is TRBJ2-7, the V gene TRBV7-2, with D unresolved. CDR1 is SGHTA, CDR2 FQGNSA, per germline. There are 16 residues in the CDR3. DNA for the CDR3: TGTGCCAACAGCAGCTGCCGAACAGCACTGGCGTCCGAGCAGTACGTC. The encoded protein is CANSSCRTALASEQYV.

This clonotype was recorded a few times. This rearrangement joins TRBV10-2 to TRBJ1-1; possibly TRBD1 for D (6 bases). This CDR3 comprises 12 residues. The germline CDR1 and CDR2 sequences are WSHSY and SAAADI. V lost 2 bases to trimming and J lost 5 bases, with 6 bases between them. CDR3 loop: CASSEQGTEAFF. Written as DNA, the CDR3 is TGCGCCAGCAGTGAGCAGGGGACTGAAGCTTTCTTT.

This clonotype was seen only a few times. The chain joins TRBV12-3 or TRBV12-4 to TRBJ2-1; possibly TRBD1 or TRBD2 for D (5 bases each). V was clipped by 4 bases and J by 1 base, with 8 bases between them. The CDR3 is 14 amino acids. The CDR3 nucleotides are TGTGCCAGCAGTTCGGGACCTTCCTACAATGAGCAGTTCTTC. Translated, it gives CASSSGPSYNEQFF.

This clonotype has just a few counts. In DNA, the CDR3 is TGTGCCAGCAGTTACGCAGGGCCCTCTCGTCAACAAGAGACCCAGTACTTC. Its translation: CASSYAGPSRQQETQYF. The V call is TRBV6-6, the J call TRBJ2-5; tentatively, D is TRBD1 (5 bases). Trimming shortened V by 2 bases and J by 2 bases, and 18 bases separated the two germline ends. CDR1 and CDR2 from the germline V gene are MNHNY and SVGAGI (reference sequence). There are 17 residues in the CDR3.

This clonotype was seen more than once but under ten times. The rearrangement joins TRBV5-1 to TRBJ1-6; D gene uncertain. CDR3 length equals 14 residues. CDR1 is SGHRS, CDR2 YFSETQ, per germline. V lost 4 bases, J lost 8 bases, and 13 bases lay in between. The CDR3: CASSRTVDYSPLHF. The CDR3 DNA sequence: TGCGCCAGCAGCCGGACGGTAGATTATTCACCCCTCCACTTT.

V usage is TRBV28 and J usage is TRBJ2-7; D is possibly TRBD2 (6 bases). This CDR3 region has 13 residues. Germline loops: CDR1 MDHEN, CDR2 SYDVKM. Trimming stripped 3 bases from V and 6 bases from J, with 12 bases between. Here the CDR3 DNA reads TGTGCCAGCAGTTTTTGGAGGGTAAGCGAGCAGTACGTC. Encoded protein: CASSFWRVSEQYV.

The rearrangement joins TRBV27 to TRBJ1-2; D gene ambiguous. The CDR3 runs to 13 residues. CDR1 MNHEY and CDR2 SMNVEV come from the germline V gene (reference sequence). Trimming removed 6 bases at V and 7 bases at J, with 15 bases between. The CDR3 here is CASSSARLGGYTF. The DNA for the CDR3 is TGTGCCAGCAGCTCCGCCCGGTTGGGTGGCTACACCTTC.

This clonotype was picked up a small number of times. This chain connects TRBV6-5 to TRBJ2-3; 8 bases match TRBD2. The CDR3 length is 17 residues. Germline values: CDR1 MNHEY, CDR2 SVGAGI. V lost 0 bases and J lost 3; bases outside the gene matches: 8. The CDR3 spells CASSYSLGRGATDTQYF. CDR3 bases: TGTGCCAGCAGTTACTCTCTCGGGCGGGGGGCTACAGATACGCAGTATTTT.